One sample yielded the 32 T cell receptor beta chains listed below, sequenced in a study of shared clonotypes between healthy human individuals. Libraries were prepared by immunoSEQ multiplex PCR; TCRdb keeps only in-frame clonotypes and omits some of them. The table records 2,500,000 or so clones, about nine tenths of them present only once. Sequenced sample: naive CD4+ T cells from PBMCs. Stated subset: CD45RA+ positively selected. The receptors were gathered from a man younger than 35 in good health. Some clones in this sample may be carry-over from other donors' samples.

To note about this clone: This sample includes further DNA sequences coding for the same CDR3. This chain connects TRBV27 to TRBJ1-5; D not certain. Trimming pared 3 bases from V and 6 bases from J, leaving 6 bases between. Germline assignment: CDR1 MNHEY and CDR2 SMNVEV (reference sequence). The CDR3 has 12 amino acids. CDR3 sequence: CASSFAGQPQHF. In nucleotides, the CDR3 is TGTGCCAGCAGTTTCGCGGGTCAGCCCCAGCATTTT.

The chain couples TRBV5-1 to TRBJ2-2; TRBD1 matches at 11 bases. Germline values: CDR1 SGHRS, CDR2 YFSETQ. The CDR3 runs 17 residues. J gave up 4 bases and V 2 bases, and 7 bases lay outside the gene matches. CDR3 sequence (DNA): TGCGCCAGCAGCTTTAGAGGACAGGGGGCGGGCACCGGGGAGCTGTTTTTT. This codes for CASSFRGQGAGTGELFF.

The rearrangement uses TRBV6-1 and TRBJ2-7; the match to TRBD1 covers 7 bases. In germline, CDR1 is MNHNS, CDR2 SASEGT. V shed 1 base and J 12 bases; nucleotides not matched to a gene: 15. CDR3 size: 15 residues. In DNA form, the CDR3 reads TGTGCCAGCAGTGAAGTTGCGGACAGGCTGGATTTACGGTACTTC. Translation: CASSEVADRLDLRYF.

This clone was seen once. The chain couples TRBV9 to TRBJ2-1; 7 bases map to TRBD1. V dropped 3 bases and J dropped 3; count of bases not matched to a gene: 9. CDR1 and CDR2 from the germline V gene are SGDLS and YYNGEE. The CDR3 loop spans 16 amino acids. DNA for the CDR3: TGTGCCAGCAGCGCACGGGACAGAAGATTCTACAATGAGCAGTTCTTC. Encoded protein: CASSARDRRFYNEQFF.

This clone was detected only once. The J gene is TRBJ2-7, the V gene TRBV5-5, with 9 bases that match TRBD2. With V trimmed by 3 bases and J by 2 bases, 9 bases remained unmatched. The CDR3 contains 16 residues. CDR1 SGHKS and CDR2 YYEKEE come from the germline V gene (reference sequence). CDR3: CASSSVAGASTYEQYF. The CDR3 coding sequence is TGTGCCAGCAGCTCGGTAGCGGGAGCATCCACCTACGAGCAGTACTTC.

The chain uses TRBV11-3 and TRBJ2-5; a weak D match, TRBD2 (6 bases). In germline, CDR1 is SGHNT, CDR2 YENEEA. V lost 6 bases and J 3 bases, leaving 8 bases between the germline ends. The length of the CDR3 is 12 residues. CDR3 amino acids: CASRGTEETQYF. In DNA form, the CDR3 reads TGTGCCAGCAGGGGGACTGAAGAGACCCAGTACTTC.

On this clone: A junction boundary mismatches the germline segment, possibly from a read error. The chain joins TRBV4-1 to TRBJ2-7; 10 nucleotides match TRBD1. This CDR3 has 14 residues. Per germline, CDR1 MGHRA and CDR2 YSYEKL. CDR3 in DNA: TGCGCCAGCAGCCGGATGACAGGGGGCTACGAGCAGCACTTC. This gives the protein CASSRMTGGYEQHF.

The chain recombines TRBV5-4 with TRBJ2-2; D is perhaps TRBD2 (5 bases). The V end lost 2 bases, the J end lost 7 bases, and 18 bases lay between the germline ends. This CDR3 comprises 16 residues. Germline V lookup: CDR1 SGHNT, CDR2 YYREEE (reference sequence). DNA of the CDR3: TGTGCCAGCAGCTTCTCGGACTCCTTAGGAGTCGGGGAGCTGTTTTTT. Translation gives CASSFSDSLGVGELFF.

Concerning this clone: This specimen includes other DNA sequences encoding the same CDR3. V usage is TRBV30 and J usage is TRBJ1-4; the D gene is possibly TRBD1 (5 bases). The CDR3 length is 12 residues. The V gene's germline CDR1 is GTSNPN and CDR2 SVGIG (reference sequence). V lost 3 bases and J lost 4, with 6 bases in between. CDR3: CAWSGGNEKLFF. CDR3 DNA sequence: TGTGCCTGGAGCGGGGGTAATGAAAAACTGTTTTTT.

The CDR3 DNA is TGTGCCAGCAGCCGGGGACAGTCCCACGAGCAGTACTTC. Protein product: CASSRGQSHEQYF. The chain joins TRBV5-6 to TRBJ2-7, with TRBD1 identical over 7 bases. The trim removed 4 bases at V and 5 bases at J, leaving 6 bases unmatched. The CDR3 spans 13 residues. Germline CDR1 reads SGHDT; CDR2 reads YYEEEE.

The chain links TRBV6-5 to TRBJ2-3, with a tentative D call TRBD2 (6 bases). The CDR3 totals 15 residues. Germline V CDR1 and CDR2: MNHEY, SVGAGI. V lost 6 bases and J 8 bases, leaving 21 bases between the germline ends. The CDR3 reads CASSPVGGSGRTQYF. CDR3 DNA: TGTGCCAGCAGCCCAGTGGGAGGTAGCGGCCGTACGCAGTATTTT.

This clone has a handful of counts. The identical CDR3 is also encoded by other nucleotide sequences in the sample. The gene calls are TRBV28 and TRBJ1-5, with D hard to call. The CDR3 is 13 residues long. Trimming took off 7 bases at V and 0 bases at J, with 7 bases between the two ends. Germline V gene sequence: CDR1 MDHEN, CDR2 SYDVKM. As DNA, the CDR3 is TGTGCCAGCAAGGGATATAGCAATCAGCCCCAGCATTTT. Translating it yields CASKGYSNQPQHF.

The chain is built from TRBV6-1 and TRBJ2-7, with D unclear. CDR1 and CDR2 from the germline V gene are MNHNS and SASEGT. The CDR3 length is 13 residues. Trimming took off 9 bases at V and 3 bases at J, with 15 bases between the two ends. CDR3 in DNA: TGTGCCAGTCTTCCGACCTATGACTACGAGCAGTACTTC. Its protein is CASLPTYDYEQYF.

V and J are TRBV29-1 and TRBJ1-4; no clear D. The CDR3 has 14 residues. Trimming pared 2 bases from V and 5 bases from J, leaving 12 bases between. Germline CDR1 and CDR2: SQVTM and ANQGSEA. The CDR3 loop is CSVERQAVNEKLFF. In DNA form, the CDR3 reads TGCAGCGTTGAAAGGCAGGCTGTGAATGAAAAACTGTTTTTT.

The chain uses TRBV7-8 and TRBJ1-2, with D possibly being TRBD1 (6 bases). Trimming left V 2 bases short and J 7 bases short, with 23 bases between. CDR1 is SGHVS and CDR2 is FQNEAQ in the germline V gene. CDR3 length: 17 residues. CDR3 sequence (DNA): TGTGCCAGCAGCTTACAGGGGCTGCCTAGGGGTGTTCGTGGCTACACCTTC. This encodes CASSLQGLPRGVRGYTF.

The rearrangement links TRBV5-1 to TRBJ1-1; D remains unclear. The germline CDR1 and CDR2 sequences are SGHRS and YFSETQ. V was cut by 4 bases and J by 0 bases, with 10 bases left in between. The CDR3 contains 14 residues. The chain's CDR3 is CASSPRQMNTEAFF. The DNA for the CDR3 is TGCGCCAGCAGCCCCCGCCAGATGAACACTGAAGCTTTCTTT.

The chain uses TRBV11-2 and TRBJ2-1; D is undetermined. The germline V gene encodes CDR1 SGHAT and CDR2 FQNNGV. V lost 5 bases to trimming and J lost 4 bases, with 18 bases between them. The CDR3 has 16 residues. This CDR3 reads CASSASLSPSYNEQFF. CDR3 nucleotides: TGTGCCAGCAGCGCCTCTTTGAGCCCCTCTTACAATGAGCAGTTCTTC.

The chain is built from TRBV2 and TRBJ2-7; 11 nucleotides agree with TRBD2. Per the germline V gene, CDR1 is SNHLY and CDR2 is FYNNEI. V shed 5 bases, J shed 2 bases, and the junction held 5 bases outside the gene matches. The CDR3 length is 15 residues. The CDR3 DNA sequence: TGTGCCAGCAGTCCGGGACTAGCGGCAACCTACGAGCAGTACTTC. This codes for CASSPGLAATYEQYF.

In the case of this clone: At the DNA level, this CDR3 is encoded by other sequences in the same sample as well. This chain connects TRBV10-1 to TRBJ1-1; D unclear. Germline-derived CDR1 and CDR2 are WNHNN and SYGVQD (reference sequence). Trimming stripped 6 bases from V and 1 base from J, with 9 bases between. The CDR3 totals 13 residues. The CDR3 loop reads CASSEDGNTEAFF. In nucleotides, the CDR3 is TGCGCCAGCAGCGAGGACGGGAACACTGAAGCTTTCTTT.

The rearrangement uses TRBV27 and TRBJ2-1; D unclear. V was cut by 3 bases and J by 0 bases, with 9 bases left in between. The CDR3 has 15 amino acids. Germline CDR1 and CDR2: MNHEY and SMNVEV (reference sequence). The CDR3 here is CASSLAASSYNEQFF. The CDR3 coding sequence is TGTGCCAGCAGTTTGGCAGCAAGCTCCTACAATGAGCAGTTCTTC.

The V gene is TRBV4-3, the J gene TRBJ2-3; D gene unclear. Germline CDR1 reads LGHNA; CDR2 reads YSLEER. The CDR3 length is 13 residues. The V gene lost 0 bases and the J gene lost 3 bases, with 4 bases spanning the gap. CDR3 protein: CASSQERTDTQYF. In DNA, the CDR3 is TGCGCCAGCAGCCAAGAAAGGACAGATACGCAGTATTTT.

The chain combines TRBV6-5 with TRBJ2-7; unclear D gene. Germline CDR1 MNHEY, CDR2 SVGAGI. The V end was cut by 0 bases, the J end by 5 bases, with 14 bases between. The CDR3 sequence is 15 residues long. CDR3 amino acids: CASSYSGARVDEQYF. The CDR3 DNA follows: TGTGCCAGCAGTTACTCGGGCGCGCGCGTCGACGAGCAGTACTTC.

This rearrangement joins TRBV6-6 to TRBJ1-2; D may be TRBD1 (5 bases). Trimming pared 2 bases from V and 7 bases from J, leaving 14 bases between. Looked up from germline, CDR1 is MNHNY and CDR2 is SVGAGI (reference sequence). This CDR3 is built from 14 residues. For the CDR3, the DNA is TGTGCCAGCAGTTACGCAGCAGGGCAGGCTGGCTACACCTTC. Its translation is CASSYAAGQAGYTF.

V usage is TRBV28 and J usage is TRBJ1-2; 8 nucleotides match TRBD1. In germline, CDR1 is MDHEN, CDR2 SYDVKM. V was pared by 3 bases and J by 4 bases, with 7 bases of the junction left unmatched. This CDR3 is built from 15 residues. CDR3 sequence (DNA): TGTGCCAGCAGTTTTTCCCCAGGGGGCACCTATGGCTACACCTTC. This translates into CASSFSPGGTYGYTF.

The chain joins TRBV29-1 to TRBJ2-3; 7 bases line up with TRBD2. J lost 8 bases, V lost 1 base, and 6 bases had no gene match. Germline-derived CDR1 and CDR2 are SQVTM and ANQGSEA. CDR3 length equals 13 residues. The CDR3 loop reads CSVEGGGSRTQYF. In nucleotides, the CDR3 is TGCAGCGTTGAAGGGGGCGGGAGTCGTACGCAGTATTTT.

The sample holds a few counts of this clone. The chain carries TRBV2 and TRBJ1-3; D is undetermined. The germline V and J ends were trimmed by 6 bases and 0 bases, with 3 bases remaining between them. CDR1 is SNHLY, CDR2 FYNNEI, per germline. The CDR3 loop spans 12 amino acids. The CDR3 sequence: CASRHSGNTIYF. The CDR3 DNA follows: TGTGCCAGCAGACACTCTGGAAACACCATATATTTT.

The genes are TRBV6-1 and TRBJ1-5; 10 nucleotides agree with TRBD1. V shed 6 bases and J 4 bases; nucleotides not matched to a gene: 9. The CDR3 contains 16 residues. The germline CDR1 and CDR2 sequences are MNHNS and SASEGT. CDR3 sequence reads: CASREPGQGLNQPQHF. The CDR3 DNA reads TGTGCCAGCAGGGAACCGGGACAGGGGCTTAATCAGCCCCAGCATTTT.

The chain combines TRBV6-6 with TRBJ1-5; D ambiguous. Per germline, CDR1 MNHNY and CDR2 SVGAGI (reference sequence). Trimming took 2 bases from V and 0 from J, leaving 11 bases between them. The CDR3 consists of 16 residues. For the CDR3, the DNA is TGTGCCAGCAGTTACAGCCCTACCGGTAGCAATCAGCCCCAGCATTTT. Its protein product is CASSYSPTGSNQPQHF.

This chain links TRBV30 with TRBJ2-4; 7 nucleotides line up with TRBD2. This CDR3 contains 14 residues. CDR1 is GTSNPN, CDR2 SVGIG, per germline (reference sequence). Unmatched junction bases numbered 15, after V lost 7 bases and J lost 9 bases. The CDR3 coding sequence is TGTGCCTTGTCAAAGGGAGGGCCATTGGTCATTCAGTACTTC. Protein product: CALSKGGPLVIQYF.

This rearrangement joins TRBV9 to TRBJ2-1; TRBD1 matches 9 bases. CDR1 and CDR2 (germline): SGDLS, YYNGEE. The CDR3 is 15 residues long. V trimming: 3 bases; J trimming: 12 bases; junction bases outside the gene matches: 13. The CDR3 here is CASSGGQGDPFGQFF. CDR3 nucleotide sequence: TGTGCCAGCAGCGGGGGACAGGGAGATCCATTTGGGCAGTTCTTC. The whole variable domain, filled in from reference TRBV9 and TRBJ2-1, reads DSGVTQTPKHLITATGQRVTLRCSPRSGDLSVYWYQQSLDQGLQFLIQYYNGEERAKGNILERFSAQQFPDLHSELNLSSLELGDSALYFCASSGGQGDPFGQFFGPGTRLTVL.

This clone was seen only once. The CDR3 sequence is CSVAPATNYGYTF. In DNA, the CDR3 is TGCAGCGTTGCGCCGGCCACTAACTATGGCTACACCTTC. The V call is TRBV29-1, the J call TRBJ1-2; D is ambiguous. There are 13 residues in the CDR3. Germline values: CDR1 SQVTM, CDR2 ANQGSEA. The V end lost 4 bases, the J end lost 0 bases, and 9 bases lay between the germline ends. Full variable domain (rest looked up from reference TRBV29-1 and TRBJ1-2): SAVISQKPSRDICQRGTSLTIQCQVDSQVTMMFWYRQQPGQSLTLIATANQGSEATYESGFVIDKFPISRPNLTFSTLTVSNMSPEDSSIYLCSVAPATNYGYTFGSGTRLTVV.

The chain employs TRBV28 and TRBJ1-1, with 7 bases lining up with TRBD1. The J segment lost 4 bases and the V segment lost 7 bases, leaving 9 bases of the junction unmatched. CDR3 length: 14 amino acids. Germline V CDR1 and CDR2: MDHEN, SYDVKM. The CDR3: CASTETGRSTEAFF. The CDR3 nucleotides read TGTGCCAGCACCGAGACAGGGAGAAGCACTGAAGCTTTCTTT.